Listed below are T cell receptor beta chains from one sample, sequenced in a study of cytomegalovirus exposure and HLA in healthy donors. TCRdb's copy holds only in-frame clones and misses some; the assay was immunoSEQ multiplex PCR. The top ten hold around 8.8% of the sample, which has 95,000 to 150,000 clones, over 65% seen once. Sequences were obtained from PBMCs. Every receptor here comes from a woman in her 40s in good health and CMV-seropositive. Both conserved end residues are part of each CDR3. The D gene is left open where the match is weak. For some rows the clone size is stated as once, few or many, or as a class when expanded; others skip it.

cdr3_nt | cdr3_aa | v_call | clone_size | j_call | d_call
TGTGCCAGCAGCTGGACAGCCACCCGGGCCCAGCATTTT | CASSWTATRAQHF | TRBV5-5 | . | TRBJ1-5 | .
TGCGCCAGCAGTGGTCAGGGGGCGGATGCTTTCTTT | CASSGQGADAFF | TRBV10-2 | . | TRBJ1-1 | TRBD1
TGTGCCAGCAGCTTAACTAGCGGGGGACATTACAATGAGCAGTTCTTC | CASSLTSGGHYNEQFF | TRBV7-8 | once | TRBJ2-1 | TRBD2
TGTGCCAGCAGTTACTCGGAGACAGGGTACCAAGAGACCCAGTACTTC | CASSYSETGYQETQYF | TRBV6-5 | few | TRBJ2-5 | TRBD1
TGTGCCTGGAGTTGGGACAGAAAAGCGGAAGCTTTCTTT | CAWSWDRKAEAFF | TRBV30 | . | TRBJ1-1 | TRBD1
TGTGCCAGTAGTATCCAACTAGCCGGGGAGCTGTTTTTT | CASSIQLAGELFF | TRBV19 | few | TRBJ2-2 | .
TGTGCCAGCAGCTTACATCCCGGGACAGGGAAGAGCGAGCAGTACTTC | CASSLHPGTGKSEQYF | TRBV7-6 | . | TRBJ2-7 | TRBD1
TGTGCCAGCAGTTACCCAGGTAGAAGCAATCAGCCCCAGCATTTT | CASSYPGRSNQPQHF | TRBV6-6 | . | TRBJ1-5 | .
TGTGCCAGCAGCTTAGACAGGGTTAATCGAGAGACCCAGTACTTC | CASSLDRVNRETQYF | TRBV7-8 | . | TRBJ2-5 | .
TGTTCCAGCAGCTTAGGTGGGCCACCCCTCCACTTT | CSSSLGGPPLHF | TRBV7-9 | . | TRBJ1-6 | .